This T cell receptor (beta chain) is drawn from a study of technical replicates of blood from several donors. This clone has a handful of counts. Profiling relied on immunoSEQ multiplex PCR, and the TCRdb table lists in-frame clones only, not all of them. The sample records under 75,000 clones, more than 85% being singletons. Per the germline V gene, CDR1 is MNHNS and CDR2 is SASEGT. V trimming: 8 bases; J trimming: 6 bases; junction bases outside the gene matches: 6. The CDR3 is made up of 14 amino acids. Input material: PBMCs. This clonotype was sampled from a human donor in good health. Some clones in this sample may be carry-over from other donors' samples. The rearrangement joins TRBV6-1 to TRBJ1-6; 8 bases line up with TRBD1. CDR3 bases: TGTGCCAGCGGTACAGGGGGTGGTAATTCACCCCTCCACTTT. It is translated as CASGTGGGNSPLHF.